The 3 T cell receptor beta chains presented below share a single source sample, sequenced in a study of T-cell reconstitution after alpha-beta-depleted transplantation in children. For TCRbeta, the library was prepared with unique molecular identifiers. TCRdb independently ran MiXCR on the PCR reads; one entry per CDR3 protein. The data contain about 92,000 distinct CDR3 sequences, 9% to 15% of them seen just once; the ten biggest clones take up approximately 15%. The source was PBMCs from the stem cell graft donor, collected from the stem cell graft. The receptors originated from a human donor who donated a stem cell graft to a child with inherited bone marrow failure.

This clonotype was recorded many times. The J gene is TRBJ1-4, the V gene TRBV28, with a possible D match to TRBD1 (5 bases). The CDR3 has 13 residues. Germline CDR1 MDHEN, CDR2 SYDVKM. V shed 7 bases and J shed 8 bases, with 14 bases lying between them. The CDR3 loop is CASKGPLGEKLFF. CDR3 nucleotide sequence: TGTGCCAGCAAGGGACCCTTGGGGGAAAAACTGTTTTTT.

This clonotype has a handful of counts. The CDR3, as DNA: TGCAGTGCGACTCAGGGGTTGGACGAGCAGTACTTC. Protein product: CSATQGLDEQYF. V is TRBV20-1 and J is TRBJ2-7, with a weak D call TRBD1 (6 bases). Trimming left V 6 bases short and J 5 bases short, with 14 bases between. Germline values: CDR1 DFQATT, CDR2 SNEGSKA (reference sequence). There are 12 residues in the CDR3.

This clonotype came up many times. This chain joins TRBV11-1 and TRBJ2-7, with 10 bases aligning to TRBD1. Germline CDR1 SGHAT, CDR2 FQDESV (reference sequence). Trimming removed 5 bases from V and 12 bases from J; junction bases left unmatched: 10. The CDR3 consists of 13 residues. DNA for the CDR3: TGTGCCAGCAGCCCCGGGACAGGGGCCCAGCGGTACTTC. Its protein product is CASSPGTGAQRYF.